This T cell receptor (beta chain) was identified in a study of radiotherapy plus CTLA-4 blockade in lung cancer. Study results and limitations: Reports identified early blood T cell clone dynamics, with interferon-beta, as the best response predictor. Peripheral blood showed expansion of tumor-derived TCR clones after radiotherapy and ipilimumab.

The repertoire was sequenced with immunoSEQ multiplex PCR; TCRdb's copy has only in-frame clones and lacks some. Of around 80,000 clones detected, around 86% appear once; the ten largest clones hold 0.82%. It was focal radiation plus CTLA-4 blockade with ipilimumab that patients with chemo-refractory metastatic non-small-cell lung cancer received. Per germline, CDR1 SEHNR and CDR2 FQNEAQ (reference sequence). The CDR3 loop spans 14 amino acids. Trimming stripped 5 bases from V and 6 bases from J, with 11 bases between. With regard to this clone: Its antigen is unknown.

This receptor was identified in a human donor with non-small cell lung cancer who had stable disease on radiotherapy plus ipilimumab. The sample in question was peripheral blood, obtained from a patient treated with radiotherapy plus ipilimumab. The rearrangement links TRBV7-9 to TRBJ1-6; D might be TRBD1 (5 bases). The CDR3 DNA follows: TGTGCCAGCAGCACAGAGACAGCTAATTCACCCCTCCACTTT. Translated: CASSTETANSPLHF. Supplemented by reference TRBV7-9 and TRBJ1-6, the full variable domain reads DTGVSQNPRHKITKRGQNVTFRCDPISEHNRLYWYRQTLGQGPEFLTYFQNEAQLEKSRLLSDRFSAERPKGSFSTLEIQRTEQGDSAMYLCASSTETANSPLHFGNGTRLTVT.